A selection of T cell receptor beta chains follows, all from one sample in a study of tumor-infiltrating lymphocytes in primary liver carcinoma. A single record per CDR3 protein comes from TCRdb applying MiXCR to the multiplex PCR reads. The data contain fewer than 110,000 distinct CDR3 sequences, about 67% of them seen just once; the ten biggest clones take up 10% to 15%. Specimen: liver tumor tissue from sampling region 2. The receptors here all came from a woman in her fifties or sixties with primary liver carcinoma and hepatitis B virus infection. Both conserved end residues are part of each CDR3. Fields, in order: D gene, clone size, V gene, J gene, CDR3 DNA, CDR3 protein. A D gene is named only where the DNA matches it firmly. The listing skips clone size in some rows; elsewhere it reads once, few, many or a size class.

D: NA
size: many
V: TRBV7-8
J: TRBJ2-7
DNA: TGTGCCAGCAGCATCGACAGGGAGCAGTACTTC
CDR3: CASSIDREQYF

D: TRBD1
size: NA
V: TRBV20-1
J: TRBJ2-1
DNA: TGCAGTGCTCTAAACCGGGACAGAAGGCACAATGAGCAGTTCTTC
CDR3: CSALNRDRRHNEQFF

D: NA
size: few
V: TRBV11-2
J: TRBJ2-5
DNA: TGTGCCAGCAGCCCCACTAGTGTCCAAGGGGCCCAGTACTTC
CDR3: CASSPTSVQGAQYF

D: TRBD2
size: NA
V: TRBV6-1
J: TRBJ2-1
DNA: TGTGCCGGCAAGGGGACTAGCGGGAGCTCATACAATGAGCAGTTCTTC
CDR3: CAGKGTSGSSYNEQFF

D: NA
size: NA
V: TRBV5-4
J: TRBJ2-5
DNA: TGTGTCAGCAGCATGGAGGCGCGCAGACCAGAGACCCAGTACTTC
CDR3: CVSSMEARRPETQYF

D: NA
size: many
V: TRBV28
J: TRBJ1-2
DNA: TGTGCCAGCAGTTTACGCCAGCACTTCAACTATGGCTACACCTTC
CDR3: CASSLRQHFNYGYTF

D: TRBD2
size: NA
V: TRBV29-1
J: TRBJ2-3
DNA: TGCAGCATTGAAGGATCGGGAGGGCCGGATACGCAGTATTTT
CDR3: CSIEGSGGPDTQYF

D: TRBD1
size: many
V: TRBV6-1
J: TRBJ2-7
DNA: TGTGCCAGCAGTGGGCGGACAGGGGTGACCTACGAGCAGTACTTC
CDR3: CASSGRTGVTYEQYF

D: NA
size: many
V: TRBV28
J: TRBJ2-7
DNA: TGTGCCAGCAGTGGGCCCGACCGACCCTACGAGCAGTACTTC
CDR3: CASSGPDRPYEQYF

D: TRBD2
size: NA
V: TRBV12-3/TRBV12-4
J: TRBJ2-3
DNA: TGTGCCAGCAGTTTTCAGGCGAGAGCGGGGACAGATACGCAGTATTTT
CDR3: CASSFQARAGTDTQYF